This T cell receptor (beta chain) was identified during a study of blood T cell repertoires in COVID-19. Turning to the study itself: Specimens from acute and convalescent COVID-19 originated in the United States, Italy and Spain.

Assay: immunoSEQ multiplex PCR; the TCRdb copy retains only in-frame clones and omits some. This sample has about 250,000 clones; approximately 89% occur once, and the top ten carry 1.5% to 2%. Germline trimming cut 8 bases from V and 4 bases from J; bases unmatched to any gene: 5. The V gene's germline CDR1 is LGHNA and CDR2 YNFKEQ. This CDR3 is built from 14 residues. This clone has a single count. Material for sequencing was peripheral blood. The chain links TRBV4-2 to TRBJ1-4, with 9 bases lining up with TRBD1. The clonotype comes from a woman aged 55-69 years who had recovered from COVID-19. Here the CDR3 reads CASGGQGVNEKLFF. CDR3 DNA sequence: TGTGCCAGCGGGGGACAGGGCGTTAATGAAAAACTGTTTTTT.